Sequencing of this T cell receptor (beta chain) was carried out in a study of T-cell reconstitution after alpha-beta-depleted transplantation in children. Unique molecular identifiers tagged the TCRbeta library. TCRdb processed the PCR reads anew with MiXCR; each CDR3 protein has one entry. Among roughly 420,000 distinct CDR3 sequences, 16% were seen once, and the ten largest hold 25% to 35%. Only a few counts were recorded for this clonotype. Germline values: CDR1 SGDLS, CDR2 YYNGEE. CDR3 length: 15 residues. J was trimmed by 8 bases and V by 0 bases; bases with no gene match: 7. The sequenced sample was PBMCs, mostly from graft donor cells, obtained 360 days after TCRalphabeta/CD19-depleted stem cell transplant. The source of this sequence is a boy under three years old who had a stem cell transplant for Wiskott-Aldrich syndrome, so the T cells may come from the graft donor. The chain has TRBV9 and TRBJ2-1; 8 nucleotides match TRBD2. This chain's CDR3 is CASSVELAARDEQFF. The CDR3 DNA sequence: TGTGCCAGCAGCGTAGAACTAGCGGCAAGGGATGAGCAGTTCTTC.